This TCR beta chain was captured by sequencing in a study of blood T cell repertoires in COVID-19. Study context: Italy, Spain and the United States were the sources of the convalescent and acute COVID-19 samples. T cells, B-cell-depleted T cells, or PBMCs supplied cDNA or gDNA.

In Seattle, patients joined the study during active infection and were tracked longitudinally. Original data processing: Researchers report that nucleated cell counts were estimated from reference gene primer amplification. Sequencing was performed with immunoSEQ multiplex PCR; in TCRdb, only in-frame clones are kept and a portion is missing. Clone size and the V and J calls come from that table; the DNA yielded D and trimming. The sample lists 150,000 to 170,000 clones; approximately 85% were seen once. Trimming took 6 bases from V and 6 from J; bases not matched to a gene: 7. This CDR3 contains 15 residues. CDR1 and CDR2 from the germline V gene are MNHEY and SVGEGT.

The chain carries TRBV6-2 or TRBV6-3 and TRBJ2-1; the match to TRBD2 covers 11 bases. The clonotype originates from a man aged 55 to 70 with COVID-19, enrolled during active disease. Source material: peripheral blood. Here the CDR3 DNA reads TGTGCCAGCAGCCCGGGACTAGCGGCCTCCAATGAGCAGTTCTTC. Residues: CASSPGLAASNEQFF.